This TCR beta chain was captured in a study of cytomegalovirus exposure and HLA in healthy donors. A roughly 120-subject validation cohort, separate from the approximately 670-subject first cohort, supplied the donors. Some clones are missing from TCRdb's copy, which holds only in-frame ones; the method was immunoSEQ multiplex PCR. The profile shows more than 300,000 clones, just over 85% of them singletons. There are 15 residues in the CDR3. V lost 10 bases and J lost 0; bases outside the gene matches: 9. Germline lookup yields CDR1 MRHNA and CDR2 SNTAGT. This TCR derives from a woman aged 18-29 years in good health and CMV-seronegative. This rearrangement joins TRBV6-4 to TRBJ2-1, with TRBD2 matching over 7 bases. Sequenced input: PBMCs. CDR3 DNA sequence: TGTGCCACCTCAGCGGGGCCTAGCTCCTACAATGAGCAGTTCTTC. It translates to CATSAGPSSYNEQFF.